The entry that follows covers one T cell receptor (beta chain) sequence. This specimen belongs to a study of cytomegalovirus exposure and HLA in healthy donors. Germline trimming cut 1 base from V and 1 base from J; bases unmatched to any gene: 4. This CDR3 spans 15 amino acids. Per the germline V gene, CDR1 is SGHRS and CDR2 is YFSETQ. The PCR ran on 60 Vbeta and 13 Jbeta primers. Assay: immunoSEQ multiplex PCR; the TCRdb copy retains only in-frame clones and omits some. The repertoire holds some 96,000 clones, around four fifths seen once, with 2% to 2.5% in the top ten. The sequencing input was PBMCs. J is TRBJ1-1 and V is TRBV5-1; 7 nucleotides agree with TRBD1. This receptor was obtained from a man between 35 and 55 years old in good health and CMV-seronegative. For the CDR3, the DNA is TGCGCCAGCAGCTTGACGGGACAGCCGAACACTGAAGCTTTCTTT. The encoded protein is CASSLTGQPNTEAFF.